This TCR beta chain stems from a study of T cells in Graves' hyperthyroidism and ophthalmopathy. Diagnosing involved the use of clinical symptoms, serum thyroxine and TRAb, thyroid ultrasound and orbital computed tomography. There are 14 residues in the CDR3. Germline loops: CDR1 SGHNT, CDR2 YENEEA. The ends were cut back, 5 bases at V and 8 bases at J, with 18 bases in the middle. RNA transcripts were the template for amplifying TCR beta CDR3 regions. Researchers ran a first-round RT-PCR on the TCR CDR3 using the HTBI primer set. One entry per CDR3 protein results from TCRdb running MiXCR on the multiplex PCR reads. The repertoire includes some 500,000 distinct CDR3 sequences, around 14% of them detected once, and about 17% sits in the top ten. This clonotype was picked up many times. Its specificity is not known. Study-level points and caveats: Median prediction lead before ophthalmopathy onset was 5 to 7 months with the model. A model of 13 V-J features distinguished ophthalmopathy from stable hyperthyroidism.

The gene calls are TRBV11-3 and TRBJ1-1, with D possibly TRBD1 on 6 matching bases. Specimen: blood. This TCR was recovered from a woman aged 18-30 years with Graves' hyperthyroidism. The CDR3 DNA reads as TGTGCCAGCAGCGACAGGCATCCGAGGGGGGAAGCTTTCTTT. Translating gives CASSDRHPRGEAFF.